Included here is one TCR beta chain sequence, with context. The CDR3 runs to 16 residues. The germline CDR1 and CDR2 sequences are ENHRY and SYGVKD. The V gene end was trimmed by 10 bases and the J gene end by 5 bases; junction bases not matched to a gene: 14. The method was immunoSEQ multiplex PCR; TCRdb's version includes in-frame clones alone and lacks a portion of them. This sample has roughly 41,000 clones, with around 73% found just once. The data derive from a study of OX40 agonist ivuxolimab in advanced cancers. The receptor comes from an adult with an advanced solid tumor such as melanoma, head and neck, liver or kidney cancer. J is TRBJ2-5 and V is TRBV10-3; 12 nucleotides align to TRBD1. The input for sequencing was CD4+ or CD8+ T cells sorted from blood, taken in a trial of the OX40 agonist ivuxolimab. CDR3 nucleotides: TGTGCCACCGTCAGGGACAGGGGGCATGAGCGGGAGACCCAGTACTTC. It yields the protein CATVRDRGHERETQYF.